These 2 T cell receptor beta chains share one sample of origin, sequenced in a study of blood T cell repertoires in COVID-19. Clones were read by immunoSEQ multiplex PCR, and TCRdb kept only the in-frame ones, dropping some. This sample has around 260,000 clones; roughly 90% occur once, and the top ten carry 2.2%. Sequencing was done on a sample of peripheral blood. The receptors here all came from a woman aged 30 to 39 with COVID-19, enrolled during active disease.

V gene TRBV11-2 combines with J gene TRBJ1-5, with unresolved D. The CDR3 contains 15 residues. Germline CDR1 is SGHAT and CDR2 is FQNNGV. Trimming pared 0 bases from V and 2 bases from J, leaving 8 bases between. The CDR3 region is CASSLDGNRNQPQHF. CDR3 nucleotides: TGTGCCAGCAGCTTAGATGGCAACCGCAATCAGCCCCAGCATTTT.

This sequence joins TRBV5-1 and TRBJ2-7; D remains unclear. CDR3 length equals 12 residues. The V and J ends lost 4 bases and 4 bases respectively, with 9 bases between them. From germline, CDR1 is SGHRS and CDR2 YFSETQ. The CDR3 region has the DNA TGCGCCAGCAGCCAGAACAGATACGAGCAGTACTTC. Translated, it gives CASSQNRYEQYF.